A single sample gave rise to the 21 T cell receptor beta chains below, sequenced in a study of blood T cells in healthy people across ages. A J-beta primer mix and a sample-barcoded 5' primer were used in a second PCR of roughly 6 to 12 cycles. TCRdb called the 5' RACE reads again in MiXCR, with one record for every CDR3 protein. The data hold hundreds of thousands of distinct CDR3 sequences, with more than 55% observed a single time. The specimen sequenced was blood. These receptors all stem from a man between 35 and 55 years old in good health.

The chain uses TRBV7-2 and TRBJ2-4, with TRBD1 matching 12 bases. Looked up from germline, CDR1 is SGHTA and CDR2 is FQGNSA. The CDR3 totals 14 residues. After removal of 5 bases from V and 9 bases from J, the junction contained 5 bases not matched to a gene. Here the CDR3 DNA reads TGTGCCAGCAGCCCCGGGACAGGGGGCGTCATTCAGTACTTC. The encoded protein is CASSPGTGGVIQYF.

The J gene is TRBJ1-2, the V gene TRBV27; D not certain. CDR1 and CDR2 from the germline V gene are MNHEY and SMNVEV (reference sequence). The CDR3 has 13 residues. The ends were cut back, 9 bases at V and 5 bases at J, with 16 bases in the middle. The DNA for the CDR3 is TGTGCCAGTAGAAGAGGGCCGGGGTATGGCTACACCTTC. Translated, it gives CASRRGPGYGYTF.

The rearrangement joins TRBV12-3 or TRBV12-4 to TRBJ2-3, with 12 nucleotides matching TRBD2. Trimming cost V 8 bases and J 1 base; bases outside gene matches: 10. CDR3 size: 17 residues. As DNA, the CDR3 is TGTGCCAGCGGCCGGGGGCTAGCGGGGGGGCGCACAGATACGCAGTATTTT. Its translation is CASGRGLAGGRTDTQYF.

This chain connects TRBV20-1 to TRBJ1-6; D is uncertain. The CDR3 totals 13 residues. The germline gives CDR1 DFQATT, CDR2 SNEGSKA (reference sequence). V shed 1 base and J shed 8 bases, with 9 bases lying between them. The CDR3 sequence is CSARGGTDSPLHF. The CDR3 coding sequence is TGCAGTGCTAGAGGAGGCACCGATTCACCCCTCCACTTT.

This clonotype was counted between two and nine times. The genes are TRBV28 and TRBJ1-2; possibly TRBD1 for D (6 bases). CDR1 and CDR2 from the germline V gene are MDHEN and SYDVKM. Trimming left V 6 bases short and J 3 bases short, with 11 bases between. The CDR3 sequence is 13 residues long. CDR3 nucleotide sequence: TGTGCCAGCAGACAACAGGGCGACTATGGCTACACCTTC. It is translated as CASRQQGDYGYTF.

This clonotype was picked up many times. The CDR3 DNA sequence: TGCGCCAGCAGCTTAGGACGCCGGTACCAAGAGACCCAGTACTTC. This gives the protein CASSLGRRYQETQYF. The chain combines TRBV5-1 with TRBJ2-5; D is unclear. This CDR3 is built from 15 residues. CDR1 is SGHRS, CDR2 YFSETQ, per germline. V was trimmed by 2 bases and J by 0 bases, leaving 11 bases between them.

This chain uses TRBV28 with TRBJ2-3, with D unresolved. Germline CDR1 MDHEN, CDR2 SYDVKM. CDR3 length: 19 residues. V was clipped by 7 bases and J by 1 base, with 27 bases between them. The CDR3 loop is CASTLGPKPRLGGTDTQYF. CDR3 sequence (DNA): TGTGCCAGCACCCTTGGGCCTAAGCCACGCTTGGGCGGCACAGATACGCAGTATTTT.

V gene TRBV5-1 combines with J gene TRBJ2-7, with TRBD1 matching 9 bases. V gave up 4 bases and J gave up 3 bases; unmatched junction bases: 11. The CDR3 is 16 residues long. Per germline, CDR1 SGHRS and CDR2 YFSETQ. The CDR3 sequence: CASSLNAGQGLYEQYF. CDR3 in DNA: TGCGCCAGCAGCCTCAACGCGGGACAGGGTCTCTACGAGCAGTACTTC.

The chain carries TRBV7-9 and TRBJ2-7; 14 bases are a match to TRBD2. The length of the CDR3 is 14 residues. After removal of 5 bases from V and 7 bases from J, the junction contained 4 bases not matched to a gene. Germline V gene data show CDR1 as SEHNR and CDR2 as FQNEAQ (reference sequence). CDR3 nucleotide sequence: TGTGCCAGCAGCGACGGGACTAGCGGGGGAGAGCAGTACTTC. This translates into CASSDGTSGGEQYF.

This rearrangement joins TRBV3-1 to TRBJ1-2; TRBD1 matches at 7 bases. The V and J ends lost 4 bases and 3 bases, in that order; junction bases with no gene match: 8. The CDR3 runs to 15 residues. Germline CDR1 LGHDT, CDR2 YNNKEL (reference sequence). As DNA, the CDR3 is TGTGCCAGCAGCCTCATTGACAGGGTTGACTATGGCTACACCTTC. This gives the protein CASSLIDRVDYGYTF. The complete variable domain, with remaining parts taken from reference TRBV3-1 and TRBJ1-2, reads DTAVSQTPKYLVTQMGNDKSIKCEQNLGHDTMYWYKQDSKKFLKIMFSYNNKELIINETVPNRFSPKSPDKAHLNLHINSLELGDSAVYFCASSLIDRVDYGYTFGSGTRLTVV.

The chain recombines TRBV29-1 with TRBJ1-5; possible D gene TRBD1, 5 bases. CDR1 and CDR2 (germline): SQVTM, ANQGSEA. This CDR3 contains 13 residues. V was cut by 7 bases and J by 4 bases, with 14 bases left in between. In DNA form, the CDR3 reads TGCAGCGGTGGGGGGGGAGAGAATCAGCCCCAGCATTTT. Translated, it gives CSGGGGENQPQHF.

This sequence joins TRBV12-3 or TRBV12-4 and TRBJ2-7; tentative D call: TRBD2 (6 bases). The V end lost 2 bases, the J end lost 7 bases, and 21 bases lay between the germline ends. The CDR3 runs to 16 residues. The DNA for the CDR3 is TGTGCCAGCAGTTTATCTTACGTTGCGGGCGGGGTTGAGCAGTACTTC. Translation gives CASSLSYVAGGVEQYF.

This chain links TRBV4-2 with TRBJ2-7; D is unclear. V shed 2 bases and J shed 2 bases, with 16 bases lying between them. The CDR3 runs 16 residues. Germline CDR1 reads LGHNA; CDR2 reads YNFKEQ. The CDR3 is CASSQTDELGTYEQYF. The CDR3, as DNA: TGTGCCAGCAGCCAAACGGACGAGTTAGGGACCTACGAGCAGTACTTC.

The chain carries TRBV5-5 and TRBJ2-2, with a tentative D call TRBD2 (5 bases). Deletions cut 0 bases from V and 3 bases from J, with 15 bases between. Germline values: CDR1 SGHKS, CDR2 YYEKEE (reference sequence). CDR3 length equals 17 residues. The CDR3 is CASSLVSVPGYTGELFF. CDR3 in DNA: TGTGCCAGCAGCTTGGTTTCAGTCCCGGGGTACACCGGGGAGCTGTTTTTT.

This clonotype was seen only a few times. The chain carries TRBV9 and TRBJ1-2; D call uncertain. Trimming took 4 bases from V and 7 from J, leaving 11 bases between them. The length of the CDR3 is 12 residues. Germline V gene data show CDR1 as SGDLS and CDR2 as YYNGEE. CDR3 bases: TGTGCCAGCAGCCCTTCGTTCGGTGGCTACACCTTC. Its protein product is CASSPSFGGYTF.

The J gene is TRBJ2-4, the V gene TRBV21-1; TRBD2 was called by the table and not checked on the DNA. Matching the DNA end better, TRBJ2-5 makes the J call doubtful. TRBV21-1 is flagged as a pseudogene. CDR3 length: 15 amino acids. The CDR3 protein is CASSKRGLAAETQYF. The CDR3 nucleotides are TGTGCCAGCAGCAAACGGGGGCTAGCAGCAGAGACCCAGTACTTC.

The chain recombines TRBV20-1 with TRBJ2-3, with 11 bases that match TRBD2. There are 17 residues in the CDR3. V gave up 2 bases and J gave up 0 bases; unmatched junction bases: 7. The germline V gene has CDR1 DFQATT and CDR2 SNEGSKA (reference sequence). The DNA for the CDR3 is TGCAGTGCTAGAAGGGCTAGCGGGGGGCCCAGCACAGATACGCAGTATTTT. Amino acids: CSARRASGGPSTDTQYF.

The J gene is TRBJ1-2, the V gene TRBV9; possibly TRBD1 for D (6 bases). CDR1 and CDR2 (germline): SGDLS, YYNGEE. V dropped 4 bases and J dropped 3 bases, with 16 bases sitting between them. CDR3 length: 15 residues. The CDR3 sequence is CASSPAGGGYYGYTF. The CDR3 DNA sequence: TGTGCCAGCAGCCCCGCCGGGGGCGGCTACTATGGCTACACCTTC.

This clonotype was observed a few times. The chain joins TRBV7-2 to TRBJ1-2; 9 bases agree with TRBD1. The CDR3 loop spans 17 amino acids. Germline V gene lookup returns CDR1 SGHTA and CDR2 FQGNSA. V shed 5 bases, J shed 3 bases, and the junction held 13 bases outside the gene matches. CDR3 nucleotide sequence: TGTGCCAGCAGCACCCGGACAGGGGTGGGGGTTTACTATGGCTACACCTTC. Its protein is CASSTRTGVGVYYGYTF. Full variable domain (outside the CDR3, taken from reference TRBV7-2 and TRBJ1-2): GAGVSQSPSNKVTEKGKDVELRCDPISGHTALYWYRQSLGQGLEFLIYFQGNSAPDKSGLPSDRFSAERTGGSVSTLTIQRTQQEDSAVYLCASSTRTGVGVYYGYTFGSGTRLTVV.

V is TRBV5-1 and J is TRBJ1-1; 7 nucleotides align to TRBD1. After removal of 4 bases from V and 1 base from J, the junction contained 7 bases not matched to a gene. The CDR3 length is 15 residues. CDR1 SGHRS and CDR2 YFSETQ come from the germline V gene. Written as DNA, the CDR3 is TGCGCCAGCAGCGTCCGACAGGGAAAGAACACTGAAGCTTTCTTT. Translated, it gives CASSVRQGKNTEAFF.

In its sample, this clonotype was seen a few times. The rearrangement links TRBV7-2 to TRBJ1-2; D may be TRBD1 (5 bases). Per the germline V gene, CDR1 is SGHTA and CDR2 is FQGNSA. V gave up 8 bases and J gave up 3 bases, with 19 bases separating them. CDR3 length: 15 residues. The CDR3, as DNA: TGTGCCAGCTCCCCGGCAGGGTTTGGGGACTATGGCTACACCTTC. It encodes CASSPAGFGDYGYTF.